The 31 T cell receptor beta chains presented below share a single source sample, sequenced in a study of shared T cell receptors in the human thymus. Profiled with immunoSEQ multiplex PCR; TCRdb holds only in-frame clones, not every one. Among about 500,000 clones listed, around 82% were seen once. These data were likewise used in another study, on human thymus T cells.

Sequenced material: thymocytes. These receptors all come from a boy younger than two with a congenital heart defect.

This clone was counted between two and nine times. The rearrangement links TRBV5-1 to TRBJ2-3; maybe TRBD1 (5 bases). The V end lost 0 bases, the J end lost 5 bases, and 19 bases lay between the germline ends. The CDR3 runs to 17 residues. Germline V gene lookup returns CDR1 SGHRS and CDR2 YFSETQ. The CDR3 reads CASSLGTRCVRLDTQYF. The CDR3 DNA reads TGCGCCAGCAGCTTGGGGACAAGGTGCGTTAGGTTAGATACGCAGTATTTT.

The chain links TRBV6-5 to TRBJ2-7, with D perhaps matching TRBD1 (6 bases). Trimming removed 0 bases from V and 4 bases from J, with 10 bases in between. CDR3 length: 14 residues. Per the germline V gene, CDR1 is MNHEY and CDR2 is SVGAGI. CDR3 residues: CASSYSQGMYEQYF. The CDR3 DNA reads as TGTGCCAGCAGTTACTCACAGGGAATGTACGAGCAGTACTTC.

The V call is TRBV6-1, the J call TRBJ1-4; 9 bases are shared with TRBD1. In germline, CDR1 is MNHNS, CDR2 SASEGT. This CDR3 spans 16 amino acids. J was trimmed by 6 bases and V by 1 base; bases with no gene match: 6. The CDR3 sequence: CASSEETGGEDEKLFF. The DNA of the CDR3 is TGTGCCAGCAGTGAAGAGACAGGGGGGGAGGATGAAAAACTGTTTTTT.

Notes on this clone: The identical CDR3 is also encoded by other nucleotide sequences in the sample. This chain connects TRBV14 to TRBJ1-2; TRBD1 is a possible D gene (5 bases). This CDR3 comprises 13 residues. The V gene lost 1 base and the J gene lost 5 bases, with 8 bases spanning the gap. Germline values: CDR1 SGHDN, CDR2 FVKESK. CDR3 loop: CASSQGQGYGYTF. CDR3 bases: TGTGCCAGCAGCCAAGGTCAGGGATATGGCTACACCTTC.

The rearrangement links TRBV27 to TRBJ2-7, with D possibly being TRBD2 (6 bases). Per germline, CDR1 MNHEY and CDR2 SMNVEV (reference sequence). This CDR3 has 16 amino acids. Trimming pared 8 bases from V and 0 bases from J, leaving 20 bases between. The CDR3 DNA is TGTGCCAGCTCGTATATAGGTAGCGGTAGCTCCTACGAGCAGTACTTC. Translation: CASSYIGSGSSYEQYF.

The chain employs TRBV2 and TRBJ2-3, with 8 bases matching TRBD2. Per germline, CDR1 SNHLY and CDR2 FYNNEI. J lost 5 bases, V lost 1 base, and 5 bases had no gene match. The CDR3 consists of 15 residues. CDR3 region: CASSEGGLGEDTQYF. The CDR3 DNA reads TGTGCCAGCAGTGAAGGGGGACTAGGGGAAGATACGCAGTATTTT.

This chain joins TRBV11-2 and TRBJ2-7, with D possibly TRBD2 on 6 matching bases. CDR3 length: 17 amino acids. Trimming stripped 5 bases from V and 1 base from J, with 21 bases between. Germline V CDR1 and CDR2: SGHAT, FQNNGV. The chain's CDR3 is CASSETDGGCQSYEQYF. CDR3 sequence (DNA): TGTGCCAGCAGCGAAACCGACGGGGGATGCCAGTCCTACGAGCAGTACTTC.

This clone appeared a few times. This rearrangement joins TRBV4-1 to TRBJ2-1, with D unclear. Trimming removed 4 bases from V and 0 bases from J, with 13 bases in between. This CDR3 region has 16 residues. Looked up from germline, CDR1 is MGHRA and CDR2 is YSYEKL. This chain's CDR3 is CASSPAPKSSYNEQFF. Written as DNA, the CDR3 is TGCGCCAGCAGCCCCGCCCCCAAGAGCTCCTACAATGAGCAGTTCTTC.

Only one count was recorded for this clone. The V call is TRBV4-2, the J call TRBJ1-3; 9 positions agree with TRBD1. The germline V gene encodes CDR1 LGHNA and CDR2 YNFKEQ. V gave up 4 bases and J gave up 0 bases; unmatched junction bases: 4. This CDR3 is 16 amino acids long. The CDR3 DNA sequence: TGTGCCAGCAGCCGCCCACAGGGGGCCTCTGGAAACACCATATATTTT. It specifies CASSRPQGASGNTIYF.

This chain uses TRBV6-6 with TRBJ2-3; 7 bases line up with TRBD2. This CDR3 region has 14 residues. The junction had 4 bases not matched to a gene; V was cut back by 5 bases and J by 2 bases. Germline V gives CDR1 MNHNY, CDR2 SVGAGI (reference sequence). The CDR3 sequence is CASSRTRPTDTQYF. In DNA, the CDR3 is TGTGCCAGCAGTCGGACTAGACCCACAGATACGCAGTATTTT.

This clone was observed a few times. J is TRBJ2-1 and V is TRBV11-3, with 13 bases that match TRBD2. Germline values: CDR1 SGHNT, CDR2 YENEEA. Trimming took 5 bases from V and 13 from J; bases not matched to a gene: 8. The CDR3 sequence is 14 residues long. CDR3 DNA: TGTGCCAGCAGCCCCGGGACTAGCGGGAAACCCCAGTTCTTC. Protein: CASSPGTSGKPQFF.

The chain links TRBV29-1 to TRBJ2-2; 11 bases map to TRBD1. V trimming: 0 bases; J trimming: 5 bases; junction bases outside the gene matches: 8. The germline V gene has CDR1 SQVTM and CDR2 ANQGSEA. This CDR3 has 17 amino acids. The CDR3 sequence: CSVEDHGTGGLTGELFF. In DNA form, the CDR3 reads TGCAGCGTTGAAGACCACGGGACAGGGGGTTTGACCGGGGAGCTGTTTTTT.

The chain couples TRBV13 to TRBJ2-1, with 14 bases fitting TRBD2. CDR3 length equals 20 residues. V lost 1 base, J lost 0 bases, and 8 bases stayed unmatched. Germline loops: CDR1 PRHDT, CDR2 FYEKMQ (reference sequence). The CDR3 loop is CASSLVAGTSGRSSYNEQFF. The CDR3, as DNA: TGTGCCAGCAGCTTAGTAGCGGGGACTAGCGGGAGAAGCTCCTACAATGAGCAGTTCTTC.

The chain carries TRBV27 and TRBJ1-4; unclear D gene. V lost 4 bases, J lost 4 bases, and 10 bases lay in between. The CDR3 covers 14 residues. Germline CDR1 and CDR2: MNHEY and SMNVEV (reference sequence). The CDR3 bases are TGTGCCAGCAGTTGGGCAGAACGTAATGAAAAACTGTTTTTT. Protein: CASSWAERNEKLFF.

The CDR3 loop is CASSQDPSGRPSYEQYF. Here the CDR3 DNA reads TGCGCCAGCAGCCAAGATCCTAGCGGGAGGCCTAGCTACGAGCAGTACTTC. V usage is TRBV4-1 and J usage is TRBJ2-7; 11 nucleotides line up with TRBD2. Per the germline V gene, CDR1 is MGHRA and CDR2 is YSYEKL. There are 17 residues in the CDR3. The V and J ends lost 0 bases and 3 bases, in that order; junction bases with no gene match: 7.

This chain uses TRBV6-1 with TRBJ1-2; 9 nucleotides agree with TRBD1. This CDR3 region has 15 residues. Germline V lookup: CDR1 MNHNS, CDR2 SASEGT. The J segment lost 4 bases and the V segment lost 6 bases, leaving 9 bases of the junction unmatched. The CDR3 region has the DNA TGTGCCAGCAGGCAAACAGGGGGCGCTGGCTATGGCTACACCTTC. Its protein is CASRQTGGAGYGYTF.

V usage is TRBV5-1 and J usage is TRBJ2-7, with D maybe TRBD1 (6 bases). V was trimmed by 4 bases and J by 3 bases, leaving 17 bases between them. This CDR3 is built from 15 residues. In germline, CDR1 is SGHRS, CDR2 YFSETQ. This CDR3 reads CASSAKDSVHYEQYF. The CDR3 DNA reads as TGCGCCAGCAGCGCCAAGGACAGCGTACACTACGAGCAGTACTTC.

The chain recombines TRBV28 with TRBJ1-2, with 9 bases lining up with TRBD1. V was pared by 6 bases and J by 2 bases, with 7 bases of the junction left unmatched. The germline V gene encodes CDR1 MDHEN and CDR2 SYDVKM. The CDR3 has 15 residues. The CDR3: CASRPPGTGNYGYTF. In DNA form, the CDR3 reads TGTGCCAGCAGACCTCCCGGGACAGGGAACTATGGCTACACCTTC.

The chain recombines TRBV7-2 with TRBJ2-1; 9 bases align to TRBD2. The CDR3 spans 15 residues. Germline V gene sequence: CDR1 SGHTA, CDR2 FQGNSA. Trimming at V came to 5 bases and at J to 2 bases, leaving 4 bases not matched to a gene. The CDR3 loop is CASSPGTSPYNEQFF. DNA of the CDR3: TGTGCCAGCAGCCCCGGGACTAGCCCCTACAATGAGCAGTTCTTC.

The chain has TRBV28 and TRBJ2-7; 12 bases line up with TRBD1. The CDR3 length is 16 residues. The V segment lost 3 bases and the J segment 1 base; nucleotides outside the gene matches: 4. Germline-derived CDR1 and CDR2 are MDHEN and SYDVKM. CDR3 in amino acids: CASSLRGQGASYEQYF. CDR3 bases: TGTGCCAGCAGTTTGAGGGGACAGGGGGCGTCCTACGAGCAGTACTTC.

V gene TRBV6-4 combines with J gene TRBJ2-7, with 7 bases lining up with TRBD2. The J segment lost 0 bases and the V segment lost 8 bases, leaving 4 bases of the junction unmatched. The CDR3 consists of 13 residues. The germline V gene has CDR1 MRHNA and CDR2 SNTAGT. In DNA form, the CDR3 reads TGTGCCAGCGGGGGGGGGTTCTCCTACGAGCAGTACTTC. Amino acids: CASGGGFSYEQYF.

The chain uses TRBV28 and TRBJ1-2; maybe TRBD1 (6 bases). Trimming removed 3 bases at V and 0 bases at J, with 14 bases between. There are 16 residues in the CDR3. The germline V gene encodes CDR1 MDHEN and CDR2 SYDVKM. The CDR3 DNA sequence: TGTGCCAGCAGTTTGACCCCAGGGGTGGCTAACTATGGCTACACCTTC. The encoded protein is CASSLTPGVANYGYTF.

This clone was seen a single time. The V call is TRBV5-6, the J call TRBJ2-4, with 7 bases identical to TRBD2. The CDR3 runs 19 residues. Germline CDR1 and CDR2: SGHDT and YYEEEE. V dropped 4 bases and J dropped 0; count of bases not matched to a gene: 16. The CDR3 DNA is TGTGCCAGCAGCCTGACAGCACAATCTAGCGGCCTAGCCAAAAACATTCAGTACTTC. This sequence encodes CASSLTAQSSGLAKNIQYF.

This rearrangement joins TRBV15 to TRBJ2-1; 8 positions match TRBD2. The CDR3 totals 16 residues. Germline trimming cut 5 bases from V and 2 bases from J; bases unmatched to any gene: 8. Germline V gives CDR1 LNHNV, CDR2 YYDKDF (reference sequence). CDR3 sequence reads: CATSGLAGVPYNEQFF. CDR3 nucleotide sequence: TGTGCCACCAGCGGACTAGCCGGCGTCCCCTACAATGAGCAGTTCTTC. Using reference TRBV15 and TRBJ2-1 for the parts outside the CDR3, the full variable domain is DAMVIQNPRYQVTQFGKPVTLSCSQTLNHNVMYWYQQKSSQAPKLLFHYYDKDFNNEADTPDNFQSRRPNTSFCFLDIRSPGLGDTAMYLCATSGLAGVPYNEQFFGPGTRLTVL.

J is TRBJ2-4 and V is TRBV13, with a weak D call TRBD1 (5 bases). The germline V and J ends were trimmed by 3 bases and 0 bases, with 15 bases remaining between them. Germline V lookup: CDR1 PRHDT, CDR2 FYEKMQ (reference sequence). The CDR3 contains 17 residues. CDR3 sequence: CASSFAQVAEAKNIQYF. In DNA form, the CDR3 reads TGTGCCAGCAGCTTTGCACAGGTGGCAGAAGCCAAAAACATTCAGTACTTC.

Only one count was recorded for this clone. The rearrangement links TRBV19 to TRBJ2-1; 12 bases line up with TRBD1. V trimming: 1 base; J trimming: 7 bases; junction bases outside the gene matches: 5. This CDR3 spans 16 amino acids. The germline V gene has CDR1 LNHDA and CDR2 SQIVND (reference sequence). DNA of the CDR3: TGTGCCAGTAGTATAGGCGGGACAGGGGGCTGGAATGAGCAGTTCTTC. This translates into CASSIGGTGGWNEQFF.

This chain connects TRBV6-5 to TRBJ2-1, with D uncertain. Germline V CDR1 and CDR2: MNHEY, SVGAGI. The CDR3 is 13 residues long. V dropped 7 bases and J dropped 5 bases, with 12 bases sitting between them. The CDR3 spells CASMAGMDNEQFF. CDR3 coding DNA: TGTGCCAGCATGGCAGGAATGGACAATGAGCAGTTCTTC.

The chain carries TRBV7-2 and TRBJ2-3; 10 positions agree with TRBD2. The CDR3 contains 18 residues. Germline V gene lookup returns CDR1 SGHTA and CDR2 FQGNSA. V gave up 7 bases and J gave up 0 bases; unmatched junction bases: 13. The CDR3 DNA reads as TGTGCCAGCAACTGGGGTCTAGCGGGAGCATCTAGCACAGATACGCAGTATTTT. This translates into CASNWGLAGASSTDTQYF.

This rearrangement joins TRBV7-8 to TRBJ1-3; D uncertain. Germline V lookup: CDR1 SGHVS, CDR2 FQNEAQ. V dropped 0 bases and J dropped 0 bases, with 15 bases sitting between them. CDR3 length: 18 residues. CDR3 in amino acids: CASSLAPSGPSSGNTIYF. DNA of the CDR3: TGTGCCAGCAGCTTAGCCCCCTCCGGTCCGAGCTCTGGAAACACCATATATTTT.

The chain employs TRBV25-1 and TRBJ2-2; TRBD1 might be the D (6 bases). The V gene's germline CDR1 is MGHDK and CDR2 SYGVNS. The CDR3 consists of 15 residues. V lost 4 bases and J 4 bases, leaving 13 bases between the germline ends. CDR3 nucleotide sequence: TGTGCCAGCAGTGCCGGGACACTCATCACCGGGGAGCTGTTTTTT. This encodes CASSAGTLITGELFF.

This clone occurred once. The chain recombines TRBV6-5 with TRBJ2-7; D gene unclear. CDR1 is MNHEY and CDR2 is SVGAGI in the germline V gene. The V end was cut by 0 bases, the J end by 0 bases, with 6 bases between. The CDR3 sequence is 14 residues long. The CDR3 bases are TGTGCCAGCAGTTACTCCTTCAGCTCCTACGAGCAGTACTTC. It codes for CASSYSFSSYEQYF.